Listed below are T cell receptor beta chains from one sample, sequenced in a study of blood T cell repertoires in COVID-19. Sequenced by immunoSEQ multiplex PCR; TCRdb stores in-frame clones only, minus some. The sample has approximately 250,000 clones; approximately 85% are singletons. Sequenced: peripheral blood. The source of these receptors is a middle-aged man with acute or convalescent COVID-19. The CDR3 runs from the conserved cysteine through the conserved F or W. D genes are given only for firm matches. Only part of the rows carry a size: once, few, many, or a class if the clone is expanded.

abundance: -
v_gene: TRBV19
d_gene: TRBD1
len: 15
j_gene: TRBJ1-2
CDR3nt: TGTGCCAGTAGTATTACCTGGCAGGGGGGCGATGGCTACACCTTC
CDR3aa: CASSITWQGGDGYTF

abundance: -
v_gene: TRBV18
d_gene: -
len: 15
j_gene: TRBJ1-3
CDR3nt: TGTGCCAGCTCACTGGACAGAAGCTCTGGAAACACCATATATTTT
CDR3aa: CASSLDRSSGNTIYF

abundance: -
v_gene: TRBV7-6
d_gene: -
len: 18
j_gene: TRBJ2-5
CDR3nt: TGTGCCAGCAGCGATAGCACAGGGATTACATTAGGGGGAGAGACCCAGTACTTC
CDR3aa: CASSDSTGITLGGETQYF

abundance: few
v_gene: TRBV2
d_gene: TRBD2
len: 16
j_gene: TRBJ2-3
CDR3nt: TGTGCCAGCAGTTTGACTAGCGGGGGTACCGAAGGTACGCAGTATTTT
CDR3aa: CASSLTSGGTEGTQYF

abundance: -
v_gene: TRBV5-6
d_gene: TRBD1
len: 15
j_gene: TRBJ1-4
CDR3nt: TGTGCCAGCAGCCCCAGGACAGGGGTAAATGAAAAACTGTTTTTT
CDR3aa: CASSPRTGVNEKLFF

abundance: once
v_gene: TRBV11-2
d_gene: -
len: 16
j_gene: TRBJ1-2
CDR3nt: TGTGCCAGCAGCTTAGATTCGGGGAAAGCTAACTATGGCTACACCTTC
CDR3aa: CASSLDSGKANYGYTF

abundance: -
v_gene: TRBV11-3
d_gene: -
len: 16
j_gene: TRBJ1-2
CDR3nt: TGTGCCAGCAGCTCAGAACCAGGCGGGGGGTTCTATGGCTACACCTTC
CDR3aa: CASSSEPGGGFYGYTF

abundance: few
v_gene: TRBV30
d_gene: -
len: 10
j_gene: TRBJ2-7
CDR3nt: TGTGCCTGGTCCGGTGAGGAGCAGTACTTC
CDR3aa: CAWSGEEQYF

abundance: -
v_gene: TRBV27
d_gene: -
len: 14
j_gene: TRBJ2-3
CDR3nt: TGTGCCAGCAGTTTAGGGGCTAGCACAGATACGCAGTATTTT
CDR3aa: CASSLGASTDTQYF

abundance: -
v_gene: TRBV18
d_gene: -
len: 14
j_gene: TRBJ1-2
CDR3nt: TGTGCCAGCTCACCCCTCTTCGGGGGGGAGGGCTACACCTTC
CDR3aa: CASSPLFGGEGYTF

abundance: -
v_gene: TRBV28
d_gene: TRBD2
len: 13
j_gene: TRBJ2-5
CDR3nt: TGTGCCAGCACCTCGACTAGCCCGGGGCCCCAGTACTTC
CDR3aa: CASTSTSPGPQYF

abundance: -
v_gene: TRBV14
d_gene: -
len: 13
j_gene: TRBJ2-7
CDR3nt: TGTGCCAGCAGCCAAGATCTCGCCTACGAGCAGTACTTC
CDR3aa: CASSQDLAYEQYF

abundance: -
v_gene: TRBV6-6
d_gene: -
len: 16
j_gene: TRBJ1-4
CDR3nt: TGTGCCAGCAGTTACGGGGGGGTAAAAGGAAATGAAAAACTGTTTTTT
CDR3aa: CASSYGGVKGNEKLFF

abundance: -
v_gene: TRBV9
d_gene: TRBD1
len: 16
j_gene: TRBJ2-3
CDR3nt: TGTGCCAGCAGCGTTACCGGGACAGGGAGAACAGATACGCAGTATTTT
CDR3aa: CASSVTGTGRTDTQYF

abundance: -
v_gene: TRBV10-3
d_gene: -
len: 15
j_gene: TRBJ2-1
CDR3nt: TGTGCCATCAGTGGCGGCGGAAGCTCCTACAATGAGCAGTTCTTC
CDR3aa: CAISGGGSSYNEQFF

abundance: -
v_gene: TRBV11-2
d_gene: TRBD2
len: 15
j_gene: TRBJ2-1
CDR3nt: TGTGCCAGCAGCTTAGGGGTAGCGGGGTTAAATGAGCAGTTCTTC
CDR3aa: CASSLGVAGLNEQFF

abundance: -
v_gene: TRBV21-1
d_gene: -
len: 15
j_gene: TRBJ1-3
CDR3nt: TGTGCCAGCAGGGCACAGGGTTTCTCTGGAAACACCATATATTTT
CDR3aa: CASRAQGFSGNTIYF

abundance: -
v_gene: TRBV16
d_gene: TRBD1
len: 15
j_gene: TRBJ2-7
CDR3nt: TGTGCCAGCAGCCAACGGGACAGGGGCAAATACGAGCAGTACTTC
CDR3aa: CASSQRDRGKYEQYF

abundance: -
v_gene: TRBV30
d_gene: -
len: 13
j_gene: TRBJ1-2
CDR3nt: TGTGCCTGGAGCCCCGGACAGACCAATGGCTACACCTTC
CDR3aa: CAWSPGQTNGYTF

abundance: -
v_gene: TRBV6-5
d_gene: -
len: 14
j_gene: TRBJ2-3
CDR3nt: TGTGCCACCAAGGTAGGGGCCCTCACAGATACGCAGTATTTT
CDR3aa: CATKVGALTDTQYF

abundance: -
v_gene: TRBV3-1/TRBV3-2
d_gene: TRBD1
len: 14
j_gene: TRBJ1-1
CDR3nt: TGTGCCAGCAGCCAAGACCCCGGGACAGAAGAAGCTTTCTTT
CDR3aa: CASSQDPGTEEAFF

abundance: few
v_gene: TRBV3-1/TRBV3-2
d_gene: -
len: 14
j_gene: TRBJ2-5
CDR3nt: TGTGCCAGCAGCCGCACAGGGTTTTTAGAGACCCAGTACTTC
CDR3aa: CASSRTGFLETQYF

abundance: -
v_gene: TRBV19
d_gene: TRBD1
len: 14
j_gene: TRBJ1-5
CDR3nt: TGTGCCAGTAGTCCCCAGGGGGAATATCAGCCCCAGCATTTT
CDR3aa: CASSPQGEYQPQHF

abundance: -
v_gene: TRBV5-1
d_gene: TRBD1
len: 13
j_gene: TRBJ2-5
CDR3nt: TGCGCCAGCAGCTTTGACAGGGGGCAGACCCAGTACTTC
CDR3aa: CASSFDRGQTQYF

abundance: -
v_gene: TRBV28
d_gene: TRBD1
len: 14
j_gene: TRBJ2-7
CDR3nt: TGTGCCAGCCTTAGCACCGGGACAGGGGGCTGGCAGTACTTC
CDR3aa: CASLSTGTGGWQYF

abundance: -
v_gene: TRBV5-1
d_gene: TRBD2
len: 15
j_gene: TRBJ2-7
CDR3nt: TGCGCCAGCAGTTCCGGGGGGGGCCCGAGGGGCGAGCAGTACTTC
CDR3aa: CASSSGGGPRGEQYF